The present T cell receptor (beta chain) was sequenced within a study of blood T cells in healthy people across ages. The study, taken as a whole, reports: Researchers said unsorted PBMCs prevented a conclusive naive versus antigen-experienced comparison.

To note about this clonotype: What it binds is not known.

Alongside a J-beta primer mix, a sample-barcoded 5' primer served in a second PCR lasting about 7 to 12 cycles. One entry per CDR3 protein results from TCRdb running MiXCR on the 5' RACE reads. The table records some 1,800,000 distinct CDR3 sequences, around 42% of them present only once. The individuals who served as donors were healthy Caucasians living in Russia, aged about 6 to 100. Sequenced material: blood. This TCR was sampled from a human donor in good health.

The CDR3 sequence: CAIPINGTGEGYTF. The CDR3 DNA sequence: TGTGCCATCCCAATCAACGGGACAGGGGAAGGCTACACCTTC. This rearrangement joins TRBV10-3 to TRBJ1-2; 10 bases are a match to TRBD1. This CDR3 is 14 amino acids long. The junction had 11 bases not matched to a gene; V was cut back by 8 bases and J by 8 bases. CDR1 and CDR2 (germline): ENHRY, SYGVKD.